This T cell receptor (beta chain) was profiled in a study of shared clonotypes between healthy human individuals. For sorted subsets, approximately 0.2 ug DNA per replicate equaled roughly 30,000 T cell genomes. The method was immunoSEQ multiplex PCR; TCRdb's version includes in-frame clones alone and lacks a portion of them. The sample yields about 2 million clones, approximately 95% seen once. V lost 4 bases to trimming and J lost 6 bases; unmatched junction nucleotides: 9. The CDR3 is 16 residues long. Per the germline V gene, CDR1 is MGHRA and CDR2 is YSYEKL. Naive CD8 populations comprised CD45RO-negative cells positively selected for CCR7, excluding terminally differentiated effector memory CD45RA+ cells.

Sequences were obtained from naive CD8+ T cells sorted from blood. This TCR derives from a man aged 18-30 years in good health. The gene calls are TRBV4-1 and TRBJ2-1, with TRBD2 matching over 10 bases. CDR3 bases: TGCGCCAGCAGCCCCCGGGGAAGCGGGGGGGCCAATGAGCAGTTCTTC. Its protein is CASSPRGSGGANEQFF.